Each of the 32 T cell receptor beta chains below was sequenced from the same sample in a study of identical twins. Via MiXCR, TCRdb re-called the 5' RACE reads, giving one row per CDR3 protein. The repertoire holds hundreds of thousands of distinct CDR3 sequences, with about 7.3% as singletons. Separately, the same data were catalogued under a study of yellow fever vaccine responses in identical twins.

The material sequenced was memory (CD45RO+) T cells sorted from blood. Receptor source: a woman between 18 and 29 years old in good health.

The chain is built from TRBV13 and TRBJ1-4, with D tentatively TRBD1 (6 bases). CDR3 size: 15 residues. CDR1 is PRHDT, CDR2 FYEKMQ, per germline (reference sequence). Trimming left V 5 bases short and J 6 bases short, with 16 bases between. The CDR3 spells CASSVRGHRYEKLFF. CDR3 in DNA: TGTGCCAGCAGCGTCAGGGGACATCGCTATGAAAAACTGTTTTTT.

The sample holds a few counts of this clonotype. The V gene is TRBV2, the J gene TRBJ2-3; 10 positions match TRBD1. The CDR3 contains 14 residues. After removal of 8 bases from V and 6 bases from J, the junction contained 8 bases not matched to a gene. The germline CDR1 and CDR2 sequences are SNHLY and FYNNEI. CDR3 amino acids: CASGMTGGGDTQYF. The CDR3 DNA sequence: TGTGCCAGCGGGATGACAGGGGGCGGCGATACGCAGTATTTT.

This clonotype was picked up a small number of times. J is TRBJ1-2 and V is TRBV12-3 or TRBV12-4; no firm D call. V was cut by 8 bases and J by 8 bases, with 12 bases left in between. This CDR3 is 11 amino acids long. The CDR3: CASGMSRGYTF. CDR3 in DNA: TGTGCCAGCGGCATGTCTCGGGGCTACACCTTC.

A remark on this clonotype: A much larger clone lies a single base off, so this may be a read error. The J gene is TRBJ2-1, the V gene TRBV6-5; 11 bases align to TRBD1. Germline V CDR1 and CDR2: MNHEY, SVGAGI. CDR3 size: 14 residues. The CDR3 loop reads CTSSWGQGGDEQFF. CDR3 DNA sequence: TGTACCAGCAGTTGGGGACAGGGGGGGGATGAGCAGTTCTTC.

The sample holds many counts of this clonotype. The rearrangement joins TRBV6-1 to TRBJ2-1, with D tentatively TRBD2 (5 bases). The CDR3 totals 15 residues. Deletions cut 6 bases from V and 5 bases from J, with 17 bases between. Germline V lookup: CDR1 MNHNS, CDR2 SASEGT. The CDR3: CASSRTDRGDNEQFF. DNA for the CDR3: TGTGCCAGCAGCCGAACCGACCGGGGAGACAATGAGCAGTTCTTC.

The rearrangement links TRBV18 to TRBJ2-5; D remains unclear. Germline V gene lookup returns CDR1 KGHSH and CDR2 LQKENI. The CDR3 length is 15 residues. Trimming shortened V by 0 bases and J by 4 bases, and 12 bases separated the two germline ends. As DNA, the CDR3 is TGTGCCAGCTCACCACCGGGGTTCGCGCGAGAGACCCAGTACTTC. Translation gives CASSPPGFARETQYF.

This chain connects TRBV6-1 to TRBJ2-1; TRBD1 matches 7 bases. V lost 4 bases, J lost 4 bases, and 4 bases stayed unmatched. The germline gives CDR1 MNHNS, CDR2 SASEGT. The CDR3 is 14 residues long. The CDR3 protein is CASSAGTAYNEQFF. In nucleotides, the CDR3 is TGTGCCAGCAGTGCCGGGACAGCTTACAATGAGCAGTTCTTC.

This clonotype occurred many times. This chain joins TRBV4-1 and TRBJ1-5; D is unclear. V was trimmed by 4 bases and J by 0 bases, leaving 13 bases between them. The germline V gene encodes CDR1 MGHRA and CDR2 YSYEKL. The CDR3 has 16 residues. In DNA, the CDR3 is TGCGCCAGCAGCCCCTCTTCGGCGAATAGCAATCAGCCCCAGCATTTT. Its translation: CASSPSSANSNQPQHF.

Here the CDR3 reads CASTGTGDTGELFF. Written as DNA, the CDR3 is TGTGCTAGCACCGGGACAGGGGATACCGGGGAGCTGTTTTTT. This rearrangement joins TRBV12-5 to TRBJ2-2; 10 bases align to TRBD1. This CDR3 spans 14 amino acids. Germline trimming cut 9 bases from V and 5 bases from J; bases unmatched to any gene: 6. The germline V gene has CDR1 LGHNT and CDR2 FRNRAP.

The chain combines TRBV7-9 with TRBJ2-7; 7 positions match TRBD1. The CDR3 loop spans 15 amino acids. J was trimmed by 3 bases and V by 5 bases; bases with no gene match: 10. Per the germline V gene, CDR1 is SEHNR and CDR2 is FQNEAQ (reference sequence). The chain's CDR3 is CASSRDRVRGYEQYV. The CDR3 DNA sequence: TGTGCCAGCAGCCGAGACAGGGTAAGGGGCTACGAGCAGTACGTC.

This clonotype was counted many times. The CDR3, as DNA: TGTGCCAGCAGTTTAGGGGGACTTCACTACGAGCAGTACTTC. This gives the protein CASSLGGLHYEQYF. The rearrangement joins TRBV12-3 or TRBV12-4 to TRBJ2-7, with D possibly TRBD2 on 6 matching bases. CDR3 length: 14 amino acids. Trimming took off 1 base at V and 3 bases at J, with 10 bases between the two ends.

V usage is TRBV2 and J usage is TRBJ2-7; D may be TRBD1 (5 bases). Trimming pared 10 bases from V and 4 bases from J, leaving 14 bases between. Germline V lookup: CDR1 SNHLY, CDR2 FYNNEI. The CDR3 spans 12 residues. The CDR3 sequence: CATRQLGYEQYV. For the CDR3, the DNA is TGTGCCACCCGACAGTTAGGGTACGAGCAGTACGTC.

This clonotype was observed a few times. The CDR3 protein is CASSPTGTGELFF. The CDR3 region has the DNA TGTGCCAGCAGCCCCACCGGCACCGGGGAGCTGTTTTTT. The chain uses TRBV12-3 or TRBV12-4 and TRBJ2-2; no definite D call. CDR3 length: 13 amino acids. V lost 6 bases to trimming and J lost 4 bases, with 9 bases between them.

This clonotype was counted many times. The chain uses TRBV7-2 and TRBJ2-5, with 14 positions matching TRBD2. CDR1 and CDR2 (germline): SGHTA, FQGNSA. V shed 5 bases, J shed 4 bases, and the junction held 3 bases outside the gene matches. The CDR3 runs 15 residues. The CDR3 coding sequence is TGTGCCAGCAGCCGACTAGCGGGAGGGCCAGAGACCCAGTACTTC. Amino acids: CASSRLAGGPETQYF.

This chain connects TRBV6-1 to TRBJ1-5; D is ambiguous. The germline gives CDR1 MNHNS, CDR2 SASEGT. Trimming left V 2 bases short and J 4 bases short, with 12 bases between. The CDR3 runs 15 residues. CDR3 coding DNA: TGTGCCAGCAGTGAAATATTTGGCGGGAATCAGCCCCAGCATTTT. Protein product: CASSEIFGGNQPQHF.

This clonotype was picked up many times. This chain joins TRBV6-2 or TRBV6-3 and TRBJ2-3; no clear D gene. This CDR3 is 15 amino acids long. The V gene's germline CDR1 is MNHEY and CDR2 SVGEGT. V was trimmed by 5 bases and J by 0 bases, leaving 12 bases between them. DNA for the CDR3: TGTGCCAGCAGTCCGAGCGACCCTAGCACAGATACGCAGTATTTT. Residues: CASSPSDPSTDTQYF.

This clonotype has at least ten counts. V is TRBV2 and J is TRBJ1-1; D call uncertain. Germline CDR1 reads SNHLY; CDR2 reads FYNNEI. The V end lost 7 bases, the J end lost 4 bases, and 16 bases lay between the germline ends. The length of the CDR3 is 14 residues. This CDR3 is CASTRLRVTTEAFF. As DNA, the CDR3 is TGTGCCAGCACCCGTTTACGGGTGACCACTGAAGCTTTCTTT.

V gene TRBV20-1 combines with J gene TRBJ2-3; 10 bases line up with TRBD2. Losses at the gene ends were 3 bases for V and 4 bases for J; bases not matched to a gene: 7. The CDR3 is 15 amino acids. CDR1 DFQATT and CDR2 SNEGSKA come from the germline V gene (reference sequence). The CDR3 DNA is TGCAGTGCTAGCGTCCTAGCGGGAGTCGCAGATACGCAGTATTTT. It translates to CSASVLAGVADTQYF.

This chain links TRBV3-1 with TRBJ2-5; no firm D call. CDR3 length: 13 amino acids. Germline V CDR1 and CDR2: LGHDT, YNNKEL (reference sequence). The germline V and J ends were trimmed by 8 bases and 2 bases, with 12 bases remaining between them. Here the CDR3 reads CASGVPPQETQYF. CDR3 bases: TGTGCCAGCGGGGTGCCCCCACAAGAGACCCAGTACTTC.

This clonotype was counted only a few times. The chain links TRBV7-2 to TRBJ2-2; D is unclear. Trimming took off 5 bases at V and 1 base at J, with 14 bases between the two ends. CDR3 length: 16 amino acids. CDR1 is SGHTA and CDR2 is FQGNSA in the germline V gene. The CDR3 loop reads CASSQTVGLNTGELFF. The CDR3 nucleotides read TGTGCCAGCAGCCAAACAGTAGGGTTGAACACCGGGGAGCTGTTTTTT.

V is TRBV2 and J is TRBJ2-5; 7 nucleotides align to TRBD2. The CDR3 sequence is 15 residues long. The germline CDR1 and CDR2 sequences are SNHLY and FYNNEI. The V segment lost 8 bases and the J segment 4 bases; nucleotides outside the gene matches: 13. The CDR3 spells CASGPEGGSGETQYF. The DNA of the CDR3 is TGTGCCAGCGGTCCGGAGGGAGGGTCCGGAGAGACCCAGTACTTC.

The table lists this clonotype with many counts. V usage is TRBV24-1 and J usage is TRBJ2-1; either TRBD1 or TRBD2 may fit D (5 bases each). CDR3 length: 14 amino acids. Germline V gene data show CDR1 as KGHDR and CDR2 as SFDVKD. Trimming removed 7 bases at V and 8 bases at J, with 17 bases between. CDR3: CATRSGQRVDEQFF. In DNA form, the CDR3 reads TGTGCCACCAGGTCGGGGCAACGAGTCGATGAGCAGTTCTTC.

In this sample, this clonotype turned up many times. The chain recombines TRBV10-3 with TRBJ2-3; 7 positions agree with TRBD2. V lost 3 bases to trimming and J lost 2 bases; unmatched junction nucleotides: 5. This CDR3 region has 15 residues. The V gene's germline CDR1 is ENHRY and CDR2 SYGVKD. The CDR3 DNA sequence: TGTGCCATCAGTGAAGGGGAGCGGGACACAGATACGCAGTATTTT. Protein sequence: CAISEGERDTDTQYF.

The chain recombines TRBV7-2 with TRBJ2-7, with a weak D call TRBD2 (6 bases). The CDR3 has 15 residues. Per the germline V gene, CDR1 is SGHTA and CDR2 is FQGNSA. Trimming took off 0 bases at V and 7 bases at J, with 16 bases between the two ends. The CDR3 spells CASSLAQASVWEQYF. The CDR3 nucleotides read TGTGCCAGCAGCTTAGCGCAGGCTAGCGTCTGGGAGCAGTACTTC.

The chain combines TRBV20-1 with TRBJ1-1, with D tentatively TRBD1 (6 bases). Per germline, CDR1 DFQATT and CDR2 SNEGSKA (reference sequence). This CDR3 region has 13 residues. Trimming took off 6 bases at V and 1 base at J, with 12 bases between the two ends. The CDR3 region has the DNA TGCAGTGCCCCCGGACAGACGAACACTGAAGCTTTCTTT. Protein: CSAPGQTNTEAFF.

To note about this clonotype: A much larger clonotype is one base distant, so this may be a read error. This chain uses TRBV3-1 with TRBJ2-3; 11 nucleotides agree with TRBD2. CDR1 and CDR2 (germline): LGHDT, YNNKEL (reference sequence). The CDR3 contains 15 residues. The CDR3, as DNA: TGTGCCTGCAGAAGCTCTAGCGGGGGGACAGATACGCAGTATTTT. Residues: CACRSSSGGTDTQYF.

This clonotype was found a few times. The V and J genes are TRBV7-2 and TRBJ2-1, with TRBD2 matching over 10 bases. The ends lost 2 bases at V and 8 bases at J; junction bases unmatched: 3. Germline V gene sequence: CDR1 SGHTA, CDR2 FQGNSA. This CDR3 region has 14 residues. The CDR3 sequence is CASSLSSGGYEQFF. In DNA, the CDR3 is TGTGCCAGCAGCTTATCTAGCGGGGGCTATGAGCAGTTCTTC.

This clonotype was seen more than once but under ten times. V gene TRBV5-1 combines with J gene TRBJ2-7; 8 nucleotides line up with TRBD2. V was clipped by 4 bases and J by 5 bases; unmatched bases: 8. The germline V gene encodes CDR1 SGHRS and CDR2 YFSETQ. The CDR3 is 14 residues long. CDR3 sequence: CASSRSGSIDEQYF. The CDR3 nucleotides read TGCGCCAGCAGCCGGAGCGGGAGTATCGACGAGCAGTACTTC.

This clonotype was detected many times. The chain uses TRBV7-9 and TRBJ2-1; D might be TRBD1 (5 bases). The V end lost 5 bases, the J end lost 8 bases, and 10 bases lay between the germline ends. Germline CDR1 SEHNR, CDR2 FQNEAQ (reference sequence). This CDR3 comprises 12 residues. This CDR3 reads CASSPTDDEQFF. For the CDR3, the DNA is TGTGCCAGCAGCCCGACAGACGATGAGCAGTTCTTC.

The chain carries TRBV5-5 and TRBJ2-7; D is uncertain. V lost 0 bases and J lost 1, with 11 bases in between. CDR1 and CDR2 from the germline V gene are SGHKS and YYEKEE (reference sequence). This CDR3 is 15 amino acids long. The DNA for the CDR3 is TGTGCCAGCAGCTTGGGTGGCCAGCGATCCTACGAGCAGTACTTC. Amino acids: CASSLGGQRSYEQYF.

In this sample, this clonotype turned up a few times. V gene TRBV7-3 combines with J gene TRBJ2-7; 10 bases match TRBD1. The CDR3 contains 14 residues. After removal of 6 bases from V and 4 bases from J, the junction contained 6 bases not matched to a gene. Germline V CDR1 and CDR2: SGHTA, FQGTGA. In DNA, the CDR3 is TGTGCCAGCAGGTCCGGGACAGGGGATTACGAGCAGTACTTC. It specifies CASRSGTGDYEQYF. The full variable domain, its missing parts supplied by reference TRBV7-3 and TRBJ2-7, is GAGVSQTPSNKVTEKGKYVELRCDPISGHTALYWYRQSLGQGPEFLIYFQGTGAADDSGLPNDRFFAVRPEGSVSTLKIQRTERGDSAVYLCASRSGTGDYEQYFGPGTRLTVT.

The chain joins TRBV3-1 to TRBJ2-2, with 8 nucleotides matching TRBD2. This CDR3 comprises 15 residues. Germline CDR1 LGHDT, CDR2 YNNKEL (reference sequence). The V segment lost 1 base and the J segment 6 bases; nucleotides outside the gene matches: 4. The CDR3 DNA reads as TGTGCCAGCAGCCAAGGGACTAGCTGGTCCGGGGAGCTGTTTTTT. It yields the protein CASSQGTSWSGELFF.